The rows below give T cell receptor beta chains drawn from one sample of a study of cytomegalovirus exposure and HLA in healthy donors. TCRdb keeps only in-frame clones here, not all; method: immunoSEQ multiplex PCR. The data contain approximately 230,000 clones, about 90% of them seen just once; the ten biggest clones take up more than 10%. The sample comprised PBMCs. All receptors come from a man aged 18 to 29 in good health and CMV-seropositive. Each CDR3 is given with its conserved first and last residue. A D gene is named only where the DNA matches it firmly. Clone size, where shown, is once, few, many, or a class for clones that have expanded.

D: .; J: TRBJ2-1; size: .; V: TRBV6-5; DNA: TGTGCCAGCAGTTACCGTCTTGACTCCTACAATGAGCAGTTCTTC; CDR3: CASSYRLDSYNEQFF
D: TRBD1; J: TRBJ2-7; size: many; V: TRBV4-2; DNA: TGTGCCAGCAGCCCCACGGGACAGGGGGCGATCTCCTACGAGCAGTACTTC; CDR3: CASSPTGQGAISYEQYF
D: .; J: TRBJ1-1; size: few; V: TRBV5-1; DNA: TGCGCCAGCAGCGAAAACACTGAAGCTTTCTTT; CDR3: CASSENTEAFF
D: .; J: TRBJ2-7; size: .; V: TRBV9; DNA: TGTGCCAGCAGCGTTTACGGAACGGGACTCGAGACCATATACGAGCAGTACTTC; CDR3: CASSVYGTGLETIYEQYF
D: .; J: TRBJ1-2; size: few; V: TRBV5-1; DNA: TGCGCCAGCAGCTTGACGGCTAATGGCTACACCTTC; CDR3: CASSLTANGYTF
D: .; J: TRBJ1-1; size: .; V: TRBV5-6; DNA: TGTGCCAGCAGCGTAGGAGCGAACACTGAAGCTTTCTTT; CDR3: CASSVGANTEAFF
D: .; J: TRBJ2-3; size: .; V: TRBV7-2; DNA: TGTGCCAGCAGCTTTGGGATTAGGGGGAACACAGATACGCAGTATTTT; CDR3: CASSFGIRGNTDTQYF
D: TRBD1; J: TRBJ1-5; size: .; V: TRBV5-5; DNA: TGTGCCAGCAGCTTGCCCGGGACAGGGAATCAGCCCCAGCATTTT; CDR3: CASSLPGTGNQPQHF
D: .; J: TRBJ2-6; size: .; V: TRBV7-2; DNA: TGTGCCAGCAGCTTAGCGGTCAGGGGAATTACTGGGGCCAACGTCCTGACTTTC; CDR3: CASSLAVRGITGANVLTF
D: .; J: TRBJ2-7; size: .; V: TRBV13; DNA: TGTGCCAGCAGCTACCGGGGCACGAGAGGCTACGAGCAGTACTTC; CDR3: CASSYRGTRGYEQYF
D: .; J: TRBJ2-1; size: .; V: TRBV28; DNA: TGTGCCAGCAGTCACGAACAGGGTCTTGAGCAGTTCTTC; CDR3: CASSHEQGLEQFF
D: .; J: TRBJ2-5; size: .; V: TRBV5-1; DNA: TGCGCCAGCACGGGCGGAACAAAGTACCAAGAGACCCAGTACTTC; CDR3: CASTGGTKYQETQYF
D: .; J: TRBJ2-7; size: .; V: TRBV6-5; DNA: TGTGCCAGCAGTCCGGGACCTAGCTACGAGCAGTACTTC; CDR3: CASSPGPSYEQYF
D: .; J: TRBJ2-7; size: .; V: TRBV27; DNA: TGTGCCAGCAGCCCGAGAAGCACGATTCCCTACGAGCAGTACTTC; CDR3: CASSPRSTIPYEQYF
D: .; J: TRBJ1-2; size: .; V: TRBV30; DNA: TGTGCCTGGAGTCAAAACTATGGCTACACCTTC; CDR3: CAWSQNYGYTF
D: .; J: TRBJ1-4; size: .; V: TRBV18; DNA: TGTGCCAGCTCACCCCTGTCTGGGACTAATGAAAAACTGTTTTTT; CDR3: CASSPLSGTNEKLFF
D: .; J: TRBJ2-7; size: .; V: TRBV7-6; DNA: TGTGCCAGCAGCTTAGAGGCCGGGGACGAGCAGTACTTC; CDR3: CASSLEAGDEQYF
D: .; J: TRBJ2-7; size: .; V: TRBV18; DNA: TGTGCCAGCTCCCCCGACTGGAGATCCTCTACCTACGAGCAGTACTTC; CDR3: CASSPDWRSSTYEQYF
D: .; J: TRBJ2-3; size: .; V: TRBV2; DNA: TGTGCCAGCAGTGGGGGGCTAGATACGCAGTATTTT; CDR3: CASSGGLDTQYF
D: .; J: TRBJ2-7; size: .; V: TRBV30; DNA: TGTGCCTGGAGTGTAAGACAGGCCTACGAGCAGTACTTC; CDR3: CAWSVRQAYEQYF
D: .; J: TRBJ2-7; size: .; V: TRBV18; DNA: TGTGCCAGCTCACCAGTCAGGGCGCAGCTTGCCTACGAGCAGTACTTC; CDR3: CASSPVRAQLAYEQYF
D: TRBD1; J: TRBJ1-2; size: .; V: TRBV28; DNA: TGTGCCAGCAGTCGGGACAGACAAGGAGCTAACTATGGCTACACCTTC; CDR3: CASSRDRQGANYGYTF
D: TRBD2; J: TRBJ2-1; size: .; V: TRBV4-2; DNA: TGTGCCAGCAGCCAAGAGGGGACTAGCGGGAGGAATGAGCAGTTCTTC; CDR3: CASSQEGTSGRNEQFF
D: .; J: TRBJ2-5; size: .; V: TRBV28; DNA: TGTGCCAGCAGTTTATGGGCCGGGGGCGGAGAGACCCAGTACTTC; CDR3: CASSLWAGGGETQYF
D: TRBD1; J: TRBJ2-5; size: few; V: TRBV28; DNA: TGTGCCAGCAGGGAACCCGGGACAGGGGGCGGAGAGACCCAGTACTTC; CDR3: CASREPGTGGGETQYF
D: .; J: TRBJ1-2; size: .; V: TRBV29-1; DNA: TGCAGCGTTGAAGATCGGGTGGATGGCTACACCTTC; CDR3: CSVEDRVDGYTF
D: .; J: TRBJ2-5; size: few; V: TRBV30; DNA: TGTGCCTGGAGTCCCCTCGCGGAGACCCAGTACTTC; CDR3: CAWSPLAETQYF
D: .; J: TRBJ2-7; size: .; V: TRBV5-8; DNA: TGTGCCAGCCTTGTAGGGGTTCGGCAGTACTTC; CDR3: CASLVGVRQYF
D: .; J: TRBJ2-3; size: .; V: TRBV18; DNA: TGTGCCAGCTCACTTTTGCCCCGTAGCACAGATACGCAGTATTTT; CDR3: CASSLLPRSTDTQYF
D: .; J: TRBJ1-1; size: .; V: TRBV6-5; DNA: TGTGCCAGCAGTTTCGACACGGGGAACACTGAAGCTTTCTTT; CDR3: CASSFDTGNTEAFF
D: .; J: TRBJ2-6; size: .; V: TRBV6-1; DNA: TGTGCCAGCAGTGATCGGGGCTCTGGGGCCAACGTCCTGACTTTC; CDR3: CASSDRGSGANVLTF
D: .; J: TRBJ2-2; size: .; V: TRBV5-1; DNA: TGCGCCAGCAGACCAGGACGAACGAACACCGGGGAGCTGTTTTTT; CDR3: CASRPGRTNTGELFF
D: .; J: TRBJ2-3; size: .; V: TRBV9; DNA: TGTGCCAGCAGCGTAGCCTCGGGAACGCAGTATTTT; CDR3: CASSVASGTQYF
D: .; J: TRBJ1-4; size: .; V: TRBV6-1; DNA: TGTGCCAGCAGTGATACAGGCGATAAACTGTTTTTT; CDR3: CASSDTGDKLFF
D: .; J: TRBJ1-5; size: .; V: TRBV4-2; DNA: TGTGCCAGCAGCCAAGAAGGGGCAGGGTATCAGCCCCAGCATTTT; CDR3: CASSQEGAGYQPQHF
D: TRBD1; J: TRBJ1-2; size: .; V: TRBV6-5; DNA: TGTGCCAGCAGTTACTCCGGGACAGGGTTGGGCTATGGCTACACCTTC; CDR3: CASSYSGTGLGYGYTF
D: .; J: TRBJ1-2; size: once; V: TRBV4-2; DNA: TGTGCCAGCAGCCAAGGGCGGGGCGTCGTCCATGGCTACACCTTC; CDR3: CASSQGRGVVHGYTF
D: .; J: TRBJ1-1; size: few; V: TRBV4-1; DNA: TGCGCCAGCAGCCAAGTTTTGGGGGATGTTAAAGCTTTCTTT; CDR3: CASSQVLGDVKAFF
D: TRBD1; J: TRBJ2-7; size: .; V: TRBV29-1; DNA: TGCAGCGTCCTCCGGGGGGACAGGGGGCGTGAGCAGTACTTC; CDR3: CSVLRGDRGREQYF
D: .; J: TRBJ1-1; size: .; V: TRBV2; DNA: TGTGCCAGCAGGGGGACGGGGAGGAGGACTGAAGCTTTCTTT; CDR3: CASRGTGRRTEAFF
D: TRBD2; J: TRBJ2-7; size: .; V: TRBV29-1; DNA: TGCAGCGTTGTCCTGGGGCGGGGGGCCTACGAGCAGTACTTC; CDR3: CSVVLGRGAYEQYF
D: .; J: TRBJ1-1; size: once; V: TRBV6-1; DNA: TGTGCCAGCACCGCAGGGGCAGCTTTCTTT; CDR3: CASTAGAAFF
D: .; J: TRBJ2-3; size: .; V: TRBV21-1; DNA: TGTGCCAGCACCCACAGACAGGGGGGGACAGATACGCAGTATTTT; CDR3: CASTHRQGGTDTQYF
D: .; J: TRBJ2-7; size: .; V: TRBV27; DNA: TGTGCCAGCGGGAAGACAGCCTCCTACGAGCAGTACTTC; CDR3: CASGKTASYEQYF
D: .; J: TRBJ1-4; size: once; V: TRBV5-1; DNA: TGCGCCAGCAGCCCTACGGGGGCAAATGAAAAACTGTTTTTT; CDR3: CASSPTGANEKLFF
D: .; J: TRBJ2-7; size: .; V: TRBV13; DNA: TGTGCCAGCAGCTTGGGGGGCTTTGGCTCCTACGAGCAGTACTTC; CDR3: CASSLGGFGSYEQYF
D: TRBD2; J: TRBJ2-3; size: .; V: TRBV9; DNA: TGTGCCAGCAGCAAGGGAGGGAGAGGGAGCACAGATACGCAGTATTTT; CDR3: CASSKGGRGSTDTQYF
D: TRBD1; J: TRBJ1-2; size: once; V: TRBV4-2; DNA: TGTGCCAGCAGCCCACTTATCAAGAGGGACAGGGAGGATGGCTACACCTTC; CDR3: CASSPLIKRDREDGYTF
D: TRBD2; J: TRBJ2-1; size: .; V: TRBV29-1; DNA: TGCAGCGTTGGCGGGAGGGCCTACAATGAGCAGTTCTTC; CDR3: CSVGGRAYNEQFF
D: TRBD2; J: TRBJ2-1; size: .; V: TRBV10-3; DNA: TGTGCCATCAGTGCCCTCGGGACTAGCGGGGATACATACAATGAGCAGTTCTTC; CDR3: CAISALGTSGDTYNEQFF
D: .; J: TRBJ1-1; size: .; V: TRBV18; DNA: TGTGCCAGCTCACGACCACAGGGGAACACTGAAGCTTTCTTT; CDR3: CASSRPQGNTEAFF